The sequence of this T cell receptor (beta chain) was determined in a study of blood T cells in healthy people across ages. Trimming took 0 bases from V and 3 from J, leaving 18 bases between them. CDR3 length equals 19 residues. Germline V CDR1 and CDR2: MNHEY, SVGAGI. Notes on the study in general: The recorded TCR beta diversity per million T cells decreased in a roughly linear manner with age.

This clonotype came up once. Its matching antigen is unknown. Then a second PCR, running about 6 to 11 cycles, was carried out with a sample-barcoded 5' primer and a J-beta primer mix. One entry per CDR3 protein, called by TCRdb with MiXCR from the 5' RACE reads. Of hundreds of thousands of distinct CDR3 sequences listed, approximately 49% are singletons. Sequenced input: blood. V gene TRBV6-5 combines with J gene TRBJ2-6; no reliable D call. The receptor comes from an older woman in good health. CDR3 DNA sequence: TGTGCCAGCAGTTACTCATTCCCGGGTTTGGAGTTTGGGGCCAACGTCCTGACTTTC. Amino acids: CASSYSFPGLEFGANVLTF.